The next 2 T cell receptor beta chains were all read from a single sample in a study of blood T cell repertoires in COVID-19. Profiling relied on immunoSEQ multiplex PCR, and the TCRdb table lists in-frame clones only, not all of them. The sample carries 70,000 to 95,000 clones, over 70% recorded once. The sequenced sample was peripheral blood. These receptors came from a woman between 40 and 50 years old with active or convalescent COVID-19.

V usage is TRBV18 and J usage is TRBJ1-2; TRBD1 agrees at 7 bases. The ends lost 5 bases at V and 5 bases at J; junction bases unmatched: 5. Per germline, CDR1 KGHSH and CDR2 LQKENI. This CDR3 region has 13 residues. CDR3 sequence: CASSYDRAYGYTF. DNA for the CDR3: TGTGCCAGCTCATACGACAGGGCTTATGGCTACACCTTC.

The CDR3, as DNA: TGTGCCAGCAGCTTTTGGGCTAGAGGGTGGGCCGGGGAGCTGTTTTTT. Protein product: CASSFWARGWAGELFF. This chain links TRBV5-4 with TRBJ2-2, with D possibly being TRBD2 (5 bases). V lost 2 bases and J lost 6, with 17 bases in between. The CDR3 consists of 16 residues. CDR1 SGHNT and CDR2 YYREEE come from the germline V gene (reference sequence).